This TCR beta chain was observed in a study of cytomegalovirus exposure and HLA in healthy donors. Study summary: Unique TCRs numbering approximately 81 million, obtained from HLA-typed donors, made up an early data release.

Primers included in the PCR were 60 Vbeta and 13 Jbeta primers. Assay: immunoSEQ multiplex PCR; the TCRdb copy retains only in-frame clones and omits some. The sample has fewer than 200,000 clones; roughly 80% are singletons. This CDR3 is built from 14 residues. The V and J ends lost 4 bases and 5 bases, in that order; junction bases with no gene match: 5. Germline V gene sequence: CDR1 MGHRA, CDR2 YSYEKL. The gene calls are TRBV4-1 and TRBJ2-1, with TRBD1 identical over 7 bases. The source is a male donor in good health and CMV-seronegative. What was sequenced was PBMCs. CDR3 protein: CASSRLGQNNEQFF. In DNA, the CDR3 is TGCGCCAGCAGCCGCCTGGGACAGAACAATGAGCAGTTCTTC.